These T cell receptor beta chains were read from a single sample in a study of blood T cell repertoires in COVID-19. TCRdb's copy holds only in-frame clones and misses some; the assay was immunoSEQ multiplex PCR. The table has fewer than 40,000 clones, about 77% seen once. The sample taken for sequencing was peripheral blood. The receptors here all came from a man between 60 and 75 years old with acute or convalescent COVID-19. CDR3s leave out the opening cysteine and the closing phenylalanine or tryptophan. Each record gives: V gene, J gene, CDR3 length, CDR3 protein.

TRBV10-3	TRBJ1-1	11	AISPGQNTEAF
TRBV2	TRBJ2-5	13	ASSEPAGRQETQY
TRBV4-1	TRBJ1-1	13	ASSLSPYRGTEAF
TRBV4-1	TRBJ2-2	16	ASSQEASGRANTGELF
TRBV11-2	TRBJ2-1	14	ASSLLAAELYNEQF
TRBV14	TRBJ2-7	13	ASSRVAGGPYEQY
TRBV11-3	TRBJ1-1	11	ASSLTLNTEAF
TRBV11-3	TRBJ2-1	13	ASSSLAGGPDEQF
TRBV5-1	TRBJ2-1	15	ASSPREETLSYNEQF
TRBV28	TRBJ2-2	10	ASSLNTGELF
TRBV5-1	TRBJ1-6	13	ASTVTGPNNSPLH
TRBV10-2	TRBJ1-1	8	ASKGGVAF
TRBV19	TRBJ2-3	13	ASTVSGSGTDTQY
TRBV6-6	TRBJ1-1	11	ASSYTVNTEAF
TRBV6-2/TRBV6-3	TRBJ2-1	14	ASSLSTSGFYNEQF
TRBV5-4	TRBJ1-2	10	ASSPDSRGYT
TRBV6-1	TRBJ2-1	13	ASSEAPNYGIEQF
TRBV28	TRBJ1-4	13	ASSLLAGVLEKLF
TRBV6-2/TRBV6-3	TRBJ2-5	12	ASSTDRYQETQY
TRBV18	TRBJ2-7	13	ASSIGTSGFYEQY